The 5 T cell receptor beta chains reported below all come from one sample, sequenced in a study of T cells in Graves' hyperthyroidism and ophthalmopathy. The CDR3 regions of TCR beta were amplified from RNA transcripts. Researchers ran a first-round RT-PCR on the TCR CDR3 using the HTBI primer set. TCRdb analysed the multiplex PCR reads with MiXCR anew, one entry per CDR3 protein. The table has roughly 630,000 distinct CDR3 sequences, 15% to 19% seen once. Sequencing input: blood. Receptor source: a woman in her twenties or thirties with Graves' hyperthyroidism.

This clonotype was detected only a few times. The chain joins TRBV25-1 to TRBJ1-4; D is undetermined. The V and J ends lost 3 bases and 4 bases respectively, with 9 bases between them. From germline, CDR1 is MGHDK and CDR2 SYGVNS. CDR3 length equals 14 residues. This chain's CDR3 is CASSDENLNEKLFF. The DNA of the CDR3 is TGTGCCAGCAGTGACGAAAACCTTAATGAAAAACTGTTTTTT.

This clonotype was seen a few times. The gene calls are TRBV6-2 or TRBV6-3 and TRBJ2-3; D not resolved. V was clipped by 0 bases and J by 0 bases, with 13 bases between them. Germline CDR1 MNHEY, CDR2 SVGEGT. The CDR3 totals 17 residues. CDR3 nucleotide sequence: TGTGCCAGCAGTTACTCGCGGTACCCCAGCAGCACAGATACGCAGTATTTT. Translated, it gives CASSYSRYPSSTDTQYF.

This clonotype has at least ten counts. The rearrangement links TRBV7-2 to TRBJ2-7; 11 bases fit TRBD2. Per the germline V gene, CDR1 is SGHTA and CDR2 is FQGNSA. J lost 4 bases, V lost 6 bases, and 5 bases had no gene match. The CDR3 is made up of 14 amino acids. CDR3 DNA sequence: TGTGCCAGCAGGGCCGGGACTAGCGGTTACGAGCAGTACTTC. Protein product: CASRAGTSGYEQYF.

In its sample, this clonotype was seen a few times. The CDR3 loop reads CSARDHRGGNSPLHF. The CDR3 coding sequence is TGCAGTGCTAGAGATCACAGGGGCGGGAATTCACCCCTCCACTTT. This chain joins TRBV20-1 and TRBJ1-6; 7 bases are shared with TRBD1. The V gene's germline CDR1 is DFQATT and CDR2 SNEGSKA (reference sequence). CDR3 size: 15 residues. V lost 0 bases, J lost 7 bases, and 6 bases stayed unmatched.

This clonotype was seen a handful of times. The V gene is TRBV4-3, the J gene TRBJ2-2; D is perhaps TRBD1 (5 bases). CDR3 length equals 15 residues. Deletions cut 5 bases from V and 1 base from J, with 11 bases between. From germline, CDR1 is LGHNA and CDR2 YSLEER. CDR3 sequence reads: CASSKGQRNTGELFF. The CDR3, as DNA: TGCGCCAGCAGCAAAGGACAAAGGAACACCGGGGAGCTGTTTTTT.